This entry lists 5 T cell receptor beta chains sequenced from one sample in a study of cytomegalovirus exposure and HLA in healthy donors. Profiled with immunoSEQ multiplex PCR; TCRdb holds only in-frame clones, not every one. This sample carries about 73,000 clones, 85% to 95% of them seen once, and the ten largest clones take approximately 3.5%. Sequenced input: PBMCs. These receptor sequences come from a man younger than 35 in good health and CMV-seronegative.

The chain joins TRBV27 to TRBJ1-5; a possible D gene is TRBD1 (6 bases). The CDR3 sequence is 17 residues long. Germline V gene data show CDR1 as MNHEY and CDR2 as SMNVEV (reference sequence). V lost 2 bases to trimming and J lost 3 bases, with 17 bases between them. CDR3 in amino acids: CASSLMAVQGFNQPQHF. The CDR3 bases are TGTGCCAGCAGTTTAATGGCAGTACAGGGTTTCAATCAGCCCCAGCATTTT.

This sequence joins TRBV28 and TRBJ1-5, with D possibly being TRBD1 (5 bases). Per germline, CDR1 MDHEN and CDR2 SYDVKM. Trimming cost V 6 bases and J 0 bases, with 12 bases left between them. The CDR3 extends over 15 amino acids. The CDR3 spells CASRRGDYSNQPQHF. The DNA of the CDR3 is TGTGCCAGCAGACGGGGGGACTATAGCAATCAGCCCCAGCATTTT.

The chain carries TRBV19 and TRBJ2-7, with 9 positions matching TRBD1. The CDR3 sequence is 15 residues long. With V trimmed by 5 bases and J by 4 bases, 9 bases remained unmatched. CDR1 is LNHDA and CDR2 is SQIVND in the germline V gene (reference sequence). CDR3 protein: CASSQTGGGVYEQYF. The CDR3 DNA follows: TGTGCCAGTAGTCAAACAGGGGGCGGCGTTTACGAGCAGTACTTC.

This clone was seen a single time. The genes are TRBV28 and TRBJ1-4, with 7 bases identical to TRBD1. With V trimmed by 7 bases and J by 0 bases, 11 bases remained unmatched. The CDR3 extends over 17 amino acids. Germline values: CDR1 MDHEN, CDR2 SYDVKM. The CDR3 nucleotides are TGTGCCAGCACCCAACTCCAGGGACAGACAACTAATGAAAAACTGTTTTTT. This sequence encodes CASTQLQGQTTNEKLFF.

The chain links TRBV4-3 to TRBJ1-1; tentative D call: TRBD1 (5 bases). This CDR3 contains 14 residues. In germline, CDR1 is LGHNA, CDR2 YSLEER. V was trimmed by 4 bases and J by 6 bases, leaving 15 bases between them. Here the CDR3 reads CASSPGHFSAEAFF. The CDR3 DNA is TGCGCCAGCAGCCCCGGACACTTCTCAGCTGAAGCTTTCTTT.